A single T cell receptor (beta chain) is shown here with its context. Its antigen is not known. Clones were read by immunoSEQ multiplex PCR, and TCRdb kept only the in-frame ones, dropping some. The sample has 10,000 to 15,000 clones, roughly 90% seen once; the top ten hold 3% to 4%. The source of the sample is a study of lymphopenia after photon versus proton radiotherapy. Study-wide points: Larger post-nadir TCR diversity loss correlated inversely with survival in deceased patients. After the lymphocyte nadir, photon-treated repertoires showed oligoclonal expansion, especially of CD8+ Temra cells.

Unmatched junction bases numbered 4, after V lost 3 bases and J lost 2 bases. Germline assignment: CDR1 SGHNT and CDR2 YYREEE (reference sequence). There are 17 residues in the CDR3. The chain employs TRBV5-4 and TRBJ2-6; 11 bases are shared with TRBD1. The TCR sequence derives from a man in his sixties with pancreatic cancer. The sequenced sample was peripheral blood, obtained from a patient treated with proton-based radiotherapy. This CDR3 reads CASSSPGQGAGANVLTF. As DNA, the CDR3 is TGTGCCAGCAGCTCTCCGGGACAGGGGGCTGGGGCCAACGTCCTGACTTTC. Full variable domain (remainder filled in from reference TRBV5-4 and TRBJ2-6): ETGVTQSPTHLIKTRGQQVTLRCSSQSGHNTVSWYQQALGQGPQFIFQYYREEENGRGNFPPRFSGLQFPNYSSELNVNALELDDSALYLCASSSPGQGAGANVLTFGAGSRLTVL.